A single sample gave rise to the 26 T cell receptor beta chains below, sequenced in a study of blood T cell repertoires in COVID-19. Assay used: immunoSEQ multiplex PCR; TCRdb lists only in-frame clones, some missing. The sample has about 160,000 clones, approximately 90% seen once; the top ten hold around 6.7%. The sequencing sample was made of PBMCs or T cells enriched from blood (not recorded which). These receptors all stem from a woman aged 45-65 years who had recovered from COVID-19.

The V gene is TRBV11-3, the J gene TRBJ2-7; a possible D gene is TRBD2 (5 bases). The CDR3 contains 14 residues. CDR1 and CDR2 (germline): SGHNT, YENEEA. V was clipped by 0 bases and J by 7 bases, with 13 bases between them. DNA for the CDR3: TGTGCCAGCAGCTTAGACGGGGTTACGGGTGAGCAGTACTTC. Its protein is CASSLDGVTGEQYF.

CDR3 nucleotide sequence: TGTGCCAGCAGCCAAAACAGGGGCAGTAATGAAAAACTGTTTTTT. It specifies CASSQNRGSNEKLFF. The chain has TRBV7-7 and TRBJ1-4, with 7 bases aligning to TRBD1. The CDR3 totals 15 residues. Germline V gives CDR1 SSHAT, CDR2 FNYEAQ (reference sequence). The J segment lost 4 bases and the V segment lost 5 bases, leaving 7 bases of the junction unmatched. Together with reference TRBV7-7 and TRBJ1-4, the CDR3 gives the full variable domain: GAGVSQSPRYKVTKRGQDVTLRCDPISSHATLYWYQQALGQGPEFLTYFNYEAQPDKSGLPSDRFSAERPEGSISTLTIQRTEQRDSAMYRCASSQNRGSNEKLFFGSGTQLSVL.

The table lists this clone with a count of one. V gene TRBV2 combines with J gene TRBJ1-2, with TRBD1 identical over 10 bases. Germline loops: CDR1 SNHLY, CDR2 FYNNEI. V shed 8 bases, J shed 8 bases, and the junction held 5 bases outside the gene matches. This CDR3 contains 12 residues. The CDR3 DNA sequence: TGTGCCAGCGAGGGGACAGGGGAAGGCTACACCTTC. This gives the protein CASEGTGEGYTF.

This sequence joins TRBV11-3 and TRBJ1-2; the match to TRBD1 covers 8 bases. The germline V gene has CDR1 SGHNT and CDR2 YENEEA. This CDR3 has 13 amino acids. V shed 5 bases, J shed 8 bases, and the junction held 7 bases outside the gene matches. CDR3 protein: CASSPRGPEGYTF. The CDR3 coding sequence is TGTGCCAGCAGCCCCAGGGGGCCTGAGGGCTACACCTTC.

The chain links TRBV9 to TRBJ2-5; 7 bases fit TRBD1. The CDR3 spans 14 residues. The junction had 4 bases not matched to a gene; V was cut back by 4 bases and J by 1 base. Per germline, CDR1 SGDLS and CDR2 YYNGEE. The CDR3 sequence: CASSSRTGQETQYF. The CDR3 region has the DNA TGTGCCAGCAGCTCTAGGACAGGCCAAGAGACCCAGTACTTC.

The chain combines TRBV5-5 with TRBJ2-3, with D unclear. Germline lookup yields CDR1 SGHKS and CDR2 YYEKEE (reference sequence). V was cut by 2 bases and J by 6 bases, with 19 bases left in between. This CDR3 has 16 amino acids. This CDR3 is CASSLIAARRSDTQYF. In nucleotides, the CDR3 is TGTGCCAGCAGCTTAATAGCCGCCAGACGATCGGATACGCAGTATTTT.

The chain carries TRBV4-1 and TRBJ1-1, with a possible D match to TRBD1 (5 bases). Trimming left V 3 bases short and J 4 bases short, with 24 bases between. CDR1 MGHRA and CDR2 YSYEKL come from the germline V gene. This CDR3 has 18 residues. CDR3 region: CASSQRQGRGSGATEAFF. For the CDR3, the DNA is TGCGCCAGCAGCCAGAGGCAAGGACGGGGGTCGGGTGCCACTGAAGCTTTCTTT.

V usage is TRBV19 and J usage is TRBJ1-5, with 7 bases fitting TRBD1. Germline V gene lookup returns CDR1 LNHDA and CDR2 SQIVND (reference sequence). With 0 bases clipped from V and 4 bases from J, the junction kept 9 bases outside the gene matches. The CDR3 sequence is 17 residues long. The CDR3: CASSIETRGRGNQPQHF. CDR3 nucleotides: TGTGCCAGTAGTATAGAAACGAGGGGGCGCGGAAATCAGCCCCAGCATTTT. Using reference TRBV19 and TRBJ1-5 for the parts outside the CDR3, the full variable domain is DGGITQSPKYLFRKEGQNVTLSCEQNLNHDAMYWYRQDPGQGLRLIYYSQIVNDFQKGDIAEGYSVSREKKESFPLTVTSAQKNPTAFYLCASSIETRGRGNQPQHFGDGTRLSIL.

This sequence joins TRBV4-3 and TRBJ2-1; 9 bases are shared with TRBD2. CDR3 size: 15 residues. V was pared by 4 bases and J by 7 bases, with 8 bases of the junction left unmatched. Germline-derived CDR1 and CDR2 are LGHNA and YSLEER. CDR3 protein: CASSPAGGPSNEQFF. The CDR3 region has the DNA TGCGCCAGCAGCCCGGCGGGGGGGCCTAGTAATGAGCAGTTCTTC.

The V gene is TRBV11-3, the J gene TRBJ1-6; 10 nucleotides align to TRBD1. With V trimmed by 6 bases and J by 9 bases, 5 bases remained unmatched. The CDR3 runs 14 residues. Germline V gene data show CDR1 as SGHNT and CDR2 as YENEEA. This chain's CDR3 is CASRGDRGFSPLHF. CDR3 nucleotides: TGTGCCAGCAGGGGGGACAGGGGTTTTTCACCCCTCCACTTT.

The chain combines TRBV14 with TRBJ2-5, with a possible D match to TRBD1 (6 bases). From germline, CDR1 is SGHDN and CDR2 FVKESK. This CDR3 comprises 13 residues. Trimming removed 9 bases at V and 1 base at J, with 12 bases between. The chain's CDR3 is CASTRTVQETQYF. CDR3 DNA: TGTGCCAGTACCAGGACAGTCCAAGAGACCCAGTACTTC. Variable domain in full (rest from reference TRBV14 and TRBJ2-5): EAGVTQFPSHSVIEKGQTVTLRCDPISGHDNLYWYRRVMGKEIKFLLHFVKESKQDESGMPNNRFLAERTGGTYSTLKVQPAELEDSGVYFCASTRTVQETQYFGPGTRLLVL.

The chain couples TRBV5-4 to TRBJ2-5; 10 bases match TRBD2. V shed 4 bases, J shed 4 bases, and the junction held 4 bases outside the gene matches. The CDR3 loop spans 14 amino acids. The germline CDR1 and CDR2 sequences are SGHNT and YYREEE (reference sequence). The CDR3 loop reads CASSQAGGPETQYF. The CDR3, as DNA: TGTGCCAGCAGCCAAGCGGGGGGGCCAGAGACCCAGTACTTC.

This rearrangement joins TRBV4-2 to TRBJ1-1; perhaps TRBD1 as D (5 bases). The germline CDR1 and CDR2 sequences are LGHNA and YNFKEQ. The CDR3 runs 13 residues. V was trimmed by 2 bases and J by 12 bases, leaving 16 bases between them. The CDR3 loop is CASSQPGTVPTFF. The CDR3 nucleotides read TGTGCCAGCAGCCAACCCGGGACTGTCCCAACTTTCTTT.

The chain carries TRBV7-2 and TRBJ2-4; 7 bases agree with TRBD1. Germline CDR1 and CDR2: SGHTA and FQGNSA. With 2 bases clipped from V and 3 bases from J, the junction kept 7 bases outside the gene matches. The CDR3 has 16 amino acids. CDR3 residues: CASSLRGTVIKNIQYF. The CDR3 DNA reads as TGTGCCAGCAGCTTAAGGGGGACAGTCATCAAAAACATTCAGTACTTC. Using reference TRBV7-2 and TRBJ2-4 for the parts outside the CDR3, the full variable domain is GAGVSQSPSNKVTEKGKDVELRCDPISGHTALYWYRQSLGQGLEFLIYFQGNSAPDKSGLPSDRFSAERTGGSVSTLTIQRTQQEDSAVYLCASSLRGTVIKNIQYFGAGTRLSVL.

This clone was seen just once. The J gene is TRBJ1-2, the V gene TRBV5-5; D unresolved. CDR3 length equals 16 residues. Germline lookup yields CDR1 SGHKS and CDR2 YYEKEE (reference sequence). V was clipped by 0 bases and J by 5 bases, with 17 bases between them. The CDR3 sequence: CASSLESGSPIYGYTF. CDR3 nucleotide sequence: TGTGCCAGCAGCTTGGAGTCGGGATCTCCAATTTATGGCTACACCTTC.

J is TRBJ2-3 and V is TRBV18; tentative D call: TRBD2 (5 bases). V was pared by 2 bases and J by 5 bases, with 14 bases between. The germline V gene encodes CDR1 KGHSH and CDR2 LQKENI. There are 15 residues in the CDR3. The CDR3 region is CASSPGGRMKDTQYF. CDR3 sequence (DNA): TGTGCCAGCTCACCAGGAGGACGGATGAAAGATACGCAGTATTTT.

This chain connects TRBV7-3 to TRBJ1-2; TRBD1 might be the D (5 bases). The CDR3 runs to 13 residues. The V gene's germline CDR1 is SGHTA and CDR2 FQGTGA. With 2 bases removed from V and 7 bases from J, the gap between germline ends came to 11 bases. CDR3 coding DNA: TGTGCCAGCAGCTTAGCCGGGGGTAGTGGCTACACCTTC. This gives the protein CASSLAGGSGYTF.

The chain has TRBV11-2 and TRBJ1-2; the D is unclear. V was cut by 4 bases and J by 6 bases, with 6 bases left in between. CDR1 is SGHAT, CDR2 FQNNGV, per germline. The CDR3 consists of 11 residues. This CDR3 reads CASSSLHGYTF. In DNA, the CDR3 is TGTGCCAGCAGCTCCCTCCATGGCTACACCTTC.

For this clone: The same CDR3 also results from other DNA sequences found in this sample. The chain uses TRBV20-1 and TRBJ2-7, with D possibly being TRBD1 (6 bases). The V gene's germline CDR1 is DFQATT and CDR2 SNEGSKA (reference sequence). The CDR3 runs to 11 residues. The germline V and J ends were trimmed by 4 bases and 4 bases, with 8 bases remaining between them. CDR3: CSAKDSYEQYF. DNA for the CDR3: TGCAGTGCTAAGGACAGTTACGAGCAGTACTTC.

The V gene is TRBV7-2, the J gene TRBJ2-2; D might be TRBD2 (6 bases). The CDR3 runs 14 residues. Germline CDR1 SGHTA, CDR2 FQGNSA. The V and J ends lost 5 bases and 8 bases respectively, with 15 bases between them. The CDR3 loop is CASSTTGVHGELFF. As DNA, the CDR3 is TGTGCCAGCAGCACTACGGGGGTGCATGGGGAGCTGTTTTTT.

This chain uses TRBV19 with TRBJ2-7; a weak D match, TRBD2 (11 bases). The ends were cut back, 5 bases at V and 8 bases at J, with 31 bases in the middle. The CDR3 is 18 amino acids. Germline assignment: CDR1 LNHDA and CDR2 SQIVND (reference sequence). Written as DNA, the CDR3 is TGTGCCAGTAGTCAGCCGGGACAGGGGTCTAGCGGGGGGCCGAAGCAGTACTTC. Amino acids: CASSQPGQGSSGGPKQYF.

V gene TRBV12-3 or TRBV12-4 combines with J gene TRBJ1-3; tentatively, D is TRBD1 (6 bases). The CDR3 loop spans 13 amino acids. Deletions cut 9 bases from V and 0 bases from J, with 9 bases between. The CDR3 DNA reads TGTGCCAGTACAGGGAGCTCTGGAAACACCATATATTTT. It encodes CASTGSSGNTIYF.

The rearrangement uses TRBV18 and TRBJ2-7; 9 nucleotides align to TRBD2. Germline CDR1 is KGHSH and CDR2 is LQKENI. Trimming took 6 bases from V and 1 from J; bases not matched to a gene: 4. The CDR3 is made up of 14 amino acids. In DNA form, the CDR3 reads TGTGCCAGCTCCCCTAGCGGGGCGTCCTACGAGCAGTACTTC. Translation gives CASSPSGASYEQYF. Together with reference TRBV18 and TRBJ2-7, the CDR3 gives the full variable domain: NAGVMQNPRHLVRRRGQEARLRCSPMKGHSHVYWYRQLPEEGLKFMVYLQKENIIDESGMPKERFSAEFPKEGPSILRIQQVVRGDSAAYFCASSPSGASYEQYFGPGTRLTVT.

This clone was counted a single time. This chain links TRBV19 with TRBJ2-7; 8 bases match TRBD1. J lost 7 bases, V lost 5 bases, and 10 bases had no gene match. The germline gives CDR1 LNHDA, CDR2 SQIVND (reference sequence). This CDR3 comprises 14 residues. The CDR3 reads CASSYPGGGREQYF. CDR3 in DNA: TGTGCCAGTAGTTACCCAGGGGGCGGACGAGAGCAGTACTTC.

The chain employs TRBV12-3 or TRBV12-4 and TRBJ2-2; D gene uncertain. V was clipped by 8 bases and J by 6 bases, with 4 bases between them. This CDR3 is built from 10 residues. CDR3 residues: CASGAGELFF. CDR3 in DNA: TGTGCCAGCGGAGCCGGGGAGCTGTTTTTT.

J is TRBJ2-1 and V is TRBV27; unclear D gene. The CDR3 sequence is 13 residues long. V lost 7 bases to trimming and J lost 10 bases, with 17 bases between them. CDR1 is MNHEY, CDR2 SMNVEV, per germline (reference sequence). CDR3 residues: CASNNFRSNEQFF. In nucleotides, the CDR3 is TGTGCCAGCAACAATTTTCGCAGTAACGAGCAGTTCTTC.